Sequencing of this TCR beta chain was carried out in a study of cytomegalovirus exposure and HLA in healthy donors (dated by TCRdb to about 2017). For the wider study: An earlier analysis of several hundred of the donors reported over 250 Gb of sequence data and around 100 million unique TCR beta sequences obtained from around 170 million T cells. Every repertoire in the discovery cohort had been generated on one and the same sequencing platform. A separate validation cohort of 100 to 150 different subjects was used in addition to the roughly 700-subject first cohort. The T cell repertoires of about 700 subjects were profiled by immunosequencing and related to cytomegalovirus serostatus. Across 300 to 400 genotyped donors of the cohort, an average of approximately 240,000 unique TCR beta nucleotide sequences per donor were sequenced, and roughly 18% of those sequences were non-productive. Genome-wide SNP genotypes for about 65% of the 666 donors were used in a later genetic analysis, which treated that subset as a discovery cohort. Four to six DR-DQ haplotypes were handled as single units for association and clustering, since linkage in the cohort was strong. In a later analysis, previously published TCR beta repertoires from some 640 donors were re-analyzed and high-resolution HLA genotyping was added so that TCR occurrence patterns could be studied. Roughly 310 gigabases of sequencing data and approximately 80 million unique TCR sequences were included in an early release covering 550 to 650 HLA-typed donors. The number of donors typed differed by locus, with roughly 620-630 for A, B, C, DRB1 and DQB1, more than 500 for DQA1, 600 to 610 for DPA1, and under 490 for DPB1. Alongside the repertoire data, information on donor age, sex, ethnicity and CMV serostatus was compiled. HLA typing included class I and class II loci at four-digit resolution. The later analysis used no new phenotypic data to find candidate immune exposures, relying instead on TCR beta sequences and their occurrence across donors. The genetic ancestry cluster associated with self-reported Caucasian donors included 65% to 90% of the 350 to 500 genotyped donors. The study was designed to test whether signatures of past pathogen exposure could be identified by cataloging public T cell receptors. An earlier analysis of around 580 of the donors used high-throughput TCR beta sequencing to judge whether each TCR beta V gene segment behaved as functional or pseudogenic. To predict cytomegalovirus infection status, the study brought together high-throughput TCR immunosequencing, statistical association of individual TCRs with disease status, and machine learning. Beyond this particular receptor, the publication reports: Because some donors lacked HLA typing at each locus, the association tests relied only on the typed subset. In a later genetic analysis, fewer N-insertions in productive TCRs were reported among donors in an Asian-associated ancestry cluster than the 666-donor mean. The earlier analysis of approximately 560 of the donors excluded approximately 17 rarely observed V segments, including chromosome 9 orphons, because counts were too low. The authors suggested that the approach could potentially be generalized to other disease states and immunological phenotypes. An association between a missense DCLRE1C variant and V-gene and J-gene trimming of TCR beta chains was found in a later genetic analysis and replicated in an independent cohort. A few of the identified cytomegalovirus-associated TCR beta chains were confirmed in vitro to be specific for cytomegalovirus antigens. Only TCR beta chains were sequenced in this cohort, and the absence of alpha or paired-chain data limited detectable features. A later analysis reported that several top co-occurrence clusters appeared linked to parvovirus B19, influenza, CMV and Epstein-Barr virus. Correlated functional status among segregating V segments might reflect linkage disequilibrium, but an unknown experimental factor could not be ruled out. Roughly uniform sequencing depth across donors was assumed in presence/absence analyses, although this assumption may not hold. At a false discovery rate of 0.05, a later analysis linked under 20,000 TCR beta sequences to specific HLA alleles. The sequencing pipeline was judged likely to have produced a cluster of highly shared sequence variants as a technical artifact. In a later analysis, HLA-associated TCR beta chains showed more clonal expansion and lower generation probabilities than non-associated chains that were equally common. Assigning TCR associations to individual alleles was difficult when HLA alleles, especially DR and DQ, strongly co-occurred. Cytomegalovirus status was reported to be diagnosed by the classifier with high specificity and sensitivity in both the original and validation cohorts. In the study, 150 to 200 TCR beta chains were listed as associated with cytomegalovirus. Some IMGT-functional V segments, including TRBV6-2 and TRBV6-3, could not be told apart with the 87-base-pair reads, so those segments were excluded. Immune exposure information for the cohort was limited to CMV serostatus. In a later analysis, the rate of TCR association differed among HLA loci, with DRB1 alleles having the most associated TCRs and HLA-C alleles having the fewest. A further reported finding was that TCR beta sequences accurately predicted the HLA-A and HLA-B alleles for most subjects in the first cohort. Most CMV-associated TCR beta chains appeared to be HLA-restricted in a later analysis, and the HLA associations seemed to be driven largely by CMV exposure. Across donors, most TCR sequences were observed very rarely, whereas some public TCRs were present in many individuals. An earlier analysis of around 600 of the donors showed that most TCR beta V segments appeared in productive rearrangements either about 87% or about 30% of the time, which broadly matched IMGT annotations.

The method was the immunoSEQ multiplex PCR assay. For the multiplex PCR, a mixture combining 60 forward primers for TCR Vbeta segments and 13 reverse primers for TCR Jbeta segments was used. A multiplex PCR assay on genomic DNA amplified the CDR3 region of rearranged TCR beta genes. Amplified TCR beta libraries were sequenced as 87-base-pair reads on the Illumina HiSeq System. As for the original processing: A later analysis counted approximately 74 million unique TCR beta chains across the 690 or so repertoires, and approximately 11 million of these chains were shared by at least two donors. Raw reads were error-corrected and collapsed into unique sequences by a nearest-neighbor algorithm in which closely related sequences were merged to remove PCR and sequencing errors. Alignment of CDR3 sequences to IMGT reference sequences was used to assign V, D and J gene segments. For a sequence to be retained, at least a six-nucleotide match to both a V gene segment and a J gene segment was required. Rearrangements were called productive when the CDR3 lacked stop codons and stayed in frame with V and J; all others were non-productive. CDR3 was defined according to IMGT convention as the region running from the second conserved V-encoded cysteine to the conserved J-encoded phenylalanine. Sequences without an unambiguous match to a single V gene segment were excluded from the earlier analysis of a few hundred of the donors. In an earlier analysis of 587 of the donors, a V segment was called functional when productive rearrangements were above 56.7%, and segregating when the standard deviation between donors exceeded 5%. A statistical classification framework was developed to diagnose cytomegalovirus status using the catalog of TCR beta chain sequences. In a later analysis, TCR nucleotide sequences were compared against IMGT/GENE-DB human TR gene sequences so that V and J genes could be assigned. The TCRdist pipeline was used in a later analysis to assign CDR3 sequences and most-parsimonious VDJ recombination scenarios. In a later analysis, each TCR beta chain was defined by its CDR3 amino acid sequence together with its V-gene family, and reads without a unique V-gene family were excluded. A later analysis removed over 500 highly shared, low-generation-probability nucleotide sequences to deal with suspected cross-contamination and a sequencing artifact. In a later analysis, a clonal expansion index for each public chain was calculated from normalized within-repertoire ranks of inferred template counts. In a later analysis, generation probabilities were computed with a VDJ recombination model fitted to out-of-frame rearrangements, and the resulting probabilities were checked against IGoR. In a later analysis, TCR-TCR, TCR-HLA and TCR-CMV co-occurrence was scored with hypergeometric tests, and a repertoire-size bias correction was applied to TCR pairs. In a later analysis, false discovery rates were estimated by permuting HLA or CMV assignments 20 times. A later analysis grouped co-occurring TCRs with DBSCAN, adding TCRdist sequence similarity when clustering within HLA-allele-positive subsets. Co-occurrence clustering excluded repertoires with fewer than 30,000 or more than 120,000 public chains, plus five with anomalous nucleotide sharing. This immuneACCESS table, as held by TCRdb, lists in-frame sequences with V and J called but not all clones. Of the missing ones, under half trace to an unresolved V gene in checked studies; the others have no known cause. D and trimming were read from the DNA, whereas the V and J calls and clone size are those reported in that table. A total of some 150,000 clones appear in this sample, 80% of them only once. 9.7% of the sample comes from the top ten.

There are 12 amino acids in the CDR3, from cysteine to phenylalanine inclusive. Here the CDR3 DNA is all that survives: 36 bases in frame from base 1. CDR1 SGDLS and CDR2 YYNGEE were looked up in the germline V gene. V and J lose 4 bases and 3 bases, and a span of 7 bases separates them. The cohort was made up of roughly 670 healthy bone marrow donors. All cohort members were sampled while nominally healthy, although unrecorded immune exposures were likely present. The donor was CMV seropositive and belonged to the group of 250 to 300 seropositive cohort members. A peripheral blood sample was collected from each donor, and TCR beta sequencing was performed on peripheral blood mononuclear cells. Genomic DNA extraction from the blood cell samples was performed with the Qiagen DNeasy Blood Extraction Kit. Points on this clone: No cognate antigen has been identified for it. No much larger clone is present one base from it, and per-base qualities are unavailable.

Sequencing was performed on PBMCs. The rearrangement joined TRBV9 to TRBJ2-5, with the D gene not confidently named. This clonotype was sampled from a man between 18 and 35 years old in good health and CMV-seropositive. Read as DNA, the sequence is TGTGCCAGCAGCAAAAACAAAGAGACCCAGTACTTC. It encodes CASSKNKETQYF.